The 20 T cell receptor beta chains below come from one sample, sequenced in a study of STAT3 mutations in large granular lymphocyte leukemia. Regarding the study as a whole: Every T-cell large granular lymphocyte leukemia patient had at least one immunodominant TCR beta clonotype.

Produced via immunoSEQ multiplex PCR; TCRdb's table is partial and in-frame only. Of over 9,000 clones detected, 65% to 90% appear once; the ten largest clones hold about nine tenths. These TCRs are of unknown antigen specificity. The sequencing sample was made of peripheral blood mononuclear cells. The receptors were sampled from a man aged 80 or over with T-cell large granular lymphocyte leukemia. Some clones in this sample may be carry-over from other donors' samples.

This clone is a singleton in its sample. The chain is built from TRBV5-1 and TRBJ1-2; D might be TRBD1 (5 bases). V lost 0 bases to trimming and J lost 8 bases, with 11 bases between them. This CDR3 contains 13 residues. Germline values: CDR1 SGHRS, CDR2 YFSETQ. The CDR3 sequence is CASSLVGRGGYTF. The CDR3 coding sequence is TGCGCCAGCAGCTTGGTAGGGAGGGGAGGCTACACCTTC.

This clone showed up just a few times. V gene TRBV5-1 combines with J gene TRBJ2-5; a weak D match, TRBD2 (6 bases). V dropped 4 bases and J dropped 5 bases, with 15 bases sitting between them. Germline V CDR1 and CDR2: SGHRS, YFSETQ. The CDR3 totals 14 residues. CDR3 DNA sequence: TGCGCCAGCAGCCGAGGGACGGAGGGGGAGACCCAGTACTTC. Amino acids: CASSRGTEGETQYF.

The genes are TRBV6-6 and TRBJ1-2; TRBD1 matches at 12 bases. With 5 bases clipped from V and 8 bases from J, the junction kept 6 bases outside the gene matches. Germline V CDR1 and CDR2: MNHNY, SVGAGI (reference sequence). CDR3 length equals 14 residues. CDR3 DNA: TGTGCCAGCAGTCCGGGACAGGGGGCAATGGGCTACACCTTC. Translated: CASSPGQGAMGYTF.

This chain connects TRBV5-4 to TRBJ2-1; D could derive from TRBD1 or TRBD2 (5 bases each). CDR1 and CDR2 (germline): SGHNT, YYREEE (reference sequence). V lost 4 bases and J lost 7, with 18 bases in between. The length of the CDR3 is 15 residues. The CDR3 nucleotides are TGTGCCAGCAGCGTAAACCGGGACCTGGGGAATGAGCAGTTCTTC. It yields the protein CASSVNRDLGNEQFF.

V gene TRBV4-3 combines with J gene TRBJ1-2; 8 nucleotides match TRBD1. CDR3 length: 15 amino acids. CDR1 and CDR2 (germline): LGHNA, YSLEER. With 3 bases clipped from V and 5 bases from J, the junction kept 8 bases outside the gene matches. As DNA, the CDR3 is TGCGCCAGCAGCCAGGGGGACAGGCCGGCGTATGGCTACACCTTC. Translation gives CASSQGDRPAYGYTF.

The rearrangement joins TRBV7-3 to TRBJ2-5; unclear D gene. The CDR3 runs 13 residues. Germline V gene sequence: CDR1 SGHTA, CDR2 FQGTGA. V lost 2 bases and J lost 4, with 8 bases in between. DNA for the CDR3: TGTGCCAGCAGCTTAGCTCGGGCAGAGACCCAGTACTTC. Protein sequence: CASSLARAETQYF.

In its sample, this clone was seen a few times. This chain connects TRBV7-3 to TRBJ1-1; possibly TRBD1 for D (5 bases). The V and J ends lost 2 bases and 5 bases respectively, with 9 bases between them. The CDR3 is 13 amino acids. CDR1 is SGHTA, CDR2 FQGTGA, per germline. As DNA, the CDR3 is TGTGCCAGCAGCTTATCGGGGGGAACTGAAGCTTTCTTT. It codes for CASSLSGGTEAFF.

The CDR3 protein is CAWSVQGSYGYTF. CDR3 coding DNA: TGTGCCTGGAGTGTACAGGGATCCTATGGCTACACCTTC. The J gene is TRBJ1-2, the V gene TRBV30; tentative D call: TRBD1 (6 bases). The V end lost 0 bases, the J end lost 4 bases, and 9 bases lay between the germline ends. This CDR3 region has 13 residues. CDR1 and CDR2 (germline): GTSNPN, SVGIG (reference sequence).

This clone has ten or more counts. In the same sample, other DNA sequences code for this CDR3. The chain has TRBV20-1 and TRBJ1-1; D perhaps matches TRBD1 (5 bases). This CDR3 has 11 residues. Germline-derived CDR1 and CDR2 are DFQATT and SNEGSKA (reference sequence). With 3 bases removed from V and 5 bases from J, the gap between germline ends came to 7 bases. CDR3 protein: CSASGGTEAFF. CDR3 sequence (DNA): TGCAGTGCTAGTGGGGGGACTGAAGCTTTCTTT.

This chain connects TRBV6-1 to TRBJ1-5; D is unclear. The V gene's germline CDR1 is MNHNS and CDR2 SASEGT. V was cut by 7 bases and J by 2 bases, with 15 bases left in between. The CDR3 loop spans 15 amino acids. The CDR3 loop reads CASNEPSSGNQPQHF. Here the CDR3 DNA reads TGTGCCAGCAACGAGCCGTCGTCGGGCAATCAGCCCCAGCATTTT.

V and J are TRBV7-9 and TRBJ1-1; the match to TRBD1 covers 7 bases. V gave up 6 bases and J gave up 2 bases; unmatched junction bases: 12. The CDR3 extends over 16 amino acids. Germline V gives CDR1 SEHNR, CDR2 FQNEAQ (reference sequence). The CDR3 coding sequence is TGTGCCAGCAGATACGAAACCGGGACAGTCAACACTGAAGCTTTCTTT. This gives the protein CASRYETGTVNTEAFF.

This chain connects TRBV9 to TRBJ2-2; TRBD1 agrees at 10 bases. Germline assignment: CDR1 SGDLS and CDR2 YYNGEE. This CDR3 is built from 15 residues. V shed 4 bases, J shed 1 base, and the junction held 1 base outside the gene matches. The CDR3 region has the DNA TGTGCCAGCAGCCGGACAGGGGGGAACACCGGGGAGCTGTTTTTT. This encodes CASSRTGGNTGELFF.

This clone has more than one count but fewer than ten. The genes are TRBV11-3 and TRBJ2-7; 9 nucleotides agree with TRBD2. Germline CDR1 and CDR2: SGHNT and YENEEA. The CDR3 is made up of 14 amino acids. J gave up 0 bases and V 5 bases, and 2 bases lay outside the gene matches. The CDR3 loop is CASSLGLASYEQYF. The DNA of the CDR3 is TGTGCCAGCAGCCTGGGACTAGCCTCCTACGAGCAGTACTTC.

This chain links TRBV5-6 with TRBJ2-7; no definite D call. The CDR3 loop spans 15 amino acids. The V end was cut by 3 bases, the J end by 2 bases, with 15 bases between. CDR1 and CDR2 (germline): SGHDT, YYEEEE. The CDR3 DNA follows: TGTGCCAGCAGCTCGGTTGTGAACGGTACCTACGAGCAGTACTTC. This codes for CASSSVVNGTYEQYF.

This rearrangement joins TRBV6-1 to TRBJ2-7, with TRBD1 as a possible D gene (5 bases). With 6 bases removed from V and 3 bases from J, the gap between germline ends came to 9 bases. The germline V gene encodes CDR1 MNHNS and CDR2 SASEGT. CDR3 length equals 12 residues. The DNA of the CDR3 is TGTGCCAGCAGGGGAACAGGCTACGAGCAGTACTTC. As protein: CASRGTGYEQYF.

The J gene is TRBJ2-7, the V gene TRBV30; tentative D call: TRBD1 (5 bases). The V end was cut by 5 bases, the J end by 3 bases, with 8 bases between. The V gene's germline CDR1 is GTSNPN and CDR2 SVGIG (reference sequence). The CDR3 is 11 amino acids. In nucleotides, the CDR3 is TGTGCCTGGGGGGCGATCTACGAGCAGTACTTC. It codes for CAWGAIYEQYF.

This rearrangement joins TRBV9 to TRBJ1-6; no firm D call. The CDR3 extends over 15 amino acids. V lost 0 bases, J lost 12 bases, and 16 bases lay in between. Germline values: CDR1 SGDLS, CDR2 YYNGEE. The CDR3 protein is CASSVVGSAVEPLHF. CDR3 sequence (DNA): TGTGCCAGCAGCGTAGTCGGTAGCGCGGTTGAACCCCTCCACTTT.

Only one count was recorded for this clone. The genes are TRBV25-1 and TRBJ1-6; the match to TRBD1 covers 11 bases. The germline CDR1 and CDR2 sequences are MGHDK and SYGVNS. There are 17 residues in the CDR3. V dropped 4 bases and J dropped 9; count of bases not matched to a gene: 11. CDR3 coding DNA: TGTGCCAGCAGTGCCGGACAGGGGGCTATGATCGGTTCACCCCTCCACTTT. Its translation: CASSAGQGAMIGSPLHF.

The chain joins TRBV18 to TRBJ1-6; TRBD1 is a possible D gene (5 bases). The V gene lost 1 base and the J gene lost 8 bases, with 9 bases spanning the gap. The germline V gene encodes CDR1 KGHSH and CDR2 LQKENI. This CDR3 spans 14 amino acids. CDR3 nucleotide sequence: TGTGCCAGCTCACCACAGGTCAGGGATTCACCCCTCCACTTT. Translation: CASSPQVRDSPLHF.

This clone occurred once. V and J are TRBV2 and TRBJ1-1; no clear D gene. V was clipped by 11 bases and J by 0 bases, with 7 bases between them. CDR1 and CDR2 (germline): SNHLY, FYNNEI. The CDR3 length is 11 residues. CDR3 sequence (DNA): TGTGCCGGGAGGTTGAACACTGAAGCTTTCTTT. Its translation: CAGRLNTEAFF.